This T cell receptor beta chain was observed in a study of cytomegalovirus exposure and HLA in healthy donors. This CDR3 is 13 amino acids long. Deletions cut 0 bases from V and 4 bases from J, with 9 bases between. CDR1 is GTSNPN, CDR2 SVGIG, per germline (reference sequence). Of note for this clone: Antigen: not known.

Study outcomes and limitations: Later, TCR association rates were found to vary by HLA locus, highest for DRB1 and lowest for HLA-C. When analyzed later, a missense DCLRE1C variant was found to be linked to TCR beta V- and J-gene trimming. A classifier reportedly called cytomegalovirus status with high sensitivity and specificity.

It was with 60 Vbeta and 13 Jbeta primers that the PCR ran. Data came from immunoSEQ multiplex PCR; TCRdb stores just in-frame clones and leaves some out. The data contain about 190,000 clones, roughly 74% of them seen just once; the ten biggest clones take up less than 2%. The chain links TRBV30 to TRBJ2-5, with D maybe TRBD2 (5 bases). The receptor comes from a woman in her 30s in good health and CMV-seronegative. Sequencing was done on a sample of PBMCs. The CDR3 nucleotides are TGTGCCTGGAGTGTAAACGAGGGAGAGACCCAGTACTTC. Translating gives CAWSVNEGETQYF.